The 17 T cell receptor beta chains in this list originate from one sample, sequenced in a study of shared clonotypes between healthy human individuals. TCRdb keeps only in-frame clones here, not all; method: immunoSEQ multiplex PCR. This table holds around 510,000 clones, around 78% found once. Source material: PBMCs. Receptors originate from a woman in her forties in good health. Some clones in this sample may be carry-over from other donors' samples.

The chain has TRBV12-2 and TRBJ2-7; the D call TRBD1 from the table was never checked on the DNA. TRBV12-2 is given as a pseudogene. The CDR3 totals 15 residues. The DNA of the CDR3 is TGTGCAAGACCGCTGGAAATGACAGGGGTCTACGAGCAGTACTTC. Translating it yields CARPLEMTGVYEQYF.

This sequence joins TRBV4-3 and TRBJ1-1, with D tentatively TRBD1 (5 bases). V was trimmed by 6 bases and J by 4 bases, leaving 15 bases between them. CDR1 and CDR2 (germline): LGHNA, YSLEER. There are 14 residues in the CDR3. CDR3 sequence (DNA): TGCGCCAGCAGTCCAGGGATTATGGGCACTGAAGCTTTCTTT. It specifies CASSPGIMGTEAFF.

The V and J genes are TRBV25-1 and TRBJ2-1; no clear D gene. This CDR3 spans 14 amino acids. Germline V gene sequence: CDR1 MGHDK, CDR2 SYGVNS. Trimming stripped 3 bases from V and 2 bases from J, with 8 bases between. The CDR3 DNA is TGTGCCAGCAGTGACATAAAACCCTACAATGAGCAGTTCTTC. This sequence encodes CASSDIKPYNEQFF.

The V gene is TRBV7-3, the J gene TRBJ2-2; 12 nucleotides match TRBD1. CDR1 and CDR2 from the germline V gene are SGHTA and FQGTGA. The CDR3 is 19 residues long. Losses at the gene ends were 5 bases for V and 6 bases for J; bases not matched to a gene: 16. CDR3 nucleotides: TGTGCCAGCAGCACCAACCGGGACAGGGGGCGCAGTATCGCCGGGGAGCTGTTTTTT. Translated: CASSTNRDRGRSIAGELFF.

This sequence joins TRBV15 and TRBJ1-1, with 9 bases fitting TRBD1. The V gene end was trimmed by 3 bases and the J gene end by 5 bases; junction bases not matched to a gene: 1. CDR1 LNHNV and CDR2 YYDKDF come from the germline V gene (reference sequence). This CDR3 region has 13 residues. CDR3 in DNA: TGTGCCACCAGCAGTGGACAGGGGACTGAAGCTTTCTTT. It codes for CATSSGQGTEAFF. Full variable domain (rest looked up from reference TRBV15 and TRBJ1-1): DAMVIQNPRYQVTQFGKPVTLSCSQTLNHNVMYWYQQKSSQAPKLLFHYYDKDFNNEADTPDNFQSRRPNTSFCFLDIRSPGLGDTAMYLCATSSGQGTEAFFGQGTRLTVV.

This clone has just a few counts. This sequence joins TRBV4-1 and TRBJ2-7; unclear D gene. Germline assignment: CDR1 MGHRA and CDR2 YSYEKL. V was trimmed by 2 bases and J by 0 bases, leaving 11 bases between them. This CDR3 contains 15 residues. The DNA of the CDR3 is TGCGCCAGCAGCCAAAGAGAGAAGACCTCCTACGAGCAGTACTTC. It translates to CASSQREKTSYEQYF.

J is TRBJ1-2 and V is TRBV19, with D perhaps TRBD1 (6 bases). The V end lost 9 bases, the J end lost 1 base, and 15 bases lay between the germline ends. Germline values: CDR1 LNHDA, CDR2 SQIVND (reference sequence). This CDR3 is built from 14 residues. This chain's CDR3 is CASTGNRVNYGYTF. CDR3 nucleotides: TGTGCCAGCACCGGAAACAGGGTTAACTATGGCTACACCTTC.

In this sample, this clone turned up many times. V and J are TRBV9 and TRBJ2-7; TRBD1 matches at 8 bases. Per the germline V gene, CDR1 is SGDLS and CDR2 is YYNGEE. The CDR3 totals 15 residues. With 7 bases clipped from V and 5 bases from J, the junction kept 14 bases outside the gene matches. The DNA for the CDR3 is TGTGCCAGCGGGACCCCGGACAGGGCGGTACACGAGCAGTACTTC. Translated: CASGTPDRAVHEQYF.

CDR3 DNA sequence: TGTGCCAGCAGCTTAGTGGCGGCGAACTATGGCTACACCTTC. Protein sequence: CASSLVAANYGYTF. The V call is TRBV7-2, the J call TRBJ1-2; D unclear. This CDR3 spans 14 amino acids. CDR1 and CDR2 (germline): SGHTA, FQGNSA. V lost 1 base and J 2 bases, leaving 8 bases between the germline ends.

The chain carries TRBV6-5 and TRBJ2-7; 8 bases are shared with TRBD1. The germline gives CDR1 MNHEY, CDR2 SVGAGI. The CDR3 is 16 amino acids. The ends lost 0 bases at V and 2 bases at J; junction bases unmatched: 6. CDR3 protein: CASSYSFGTGAYEQYF. CDR3 DNA sequence: TGTGCCAGCAGTTACTCGTTCGGGACAGGAGCCTACGAGCAGTACTTC.

V is TRBV19 and J is TRBJ2-3; 7 nucleotides align to TRBD1. The CDR3 consists of 17 residues. Germline V gene sequence: CDR1 LNHDA, CDR2 SQIVND (reference sequence). V dropped 2 bases and J dropped 0; count of bases not matched to a gene: 8. CDR3 coding DNA: TGTGCCAGTAGTATAACATTAACAGGGGCTAGCACAGATACGCAGTATTTT. It translates to CASSITLTGASTDTQYF.

In regard to this clone: Other DNA sequences in the sample encode the same CDR3. CDR3 residues: CASSLGGAGQPQHF. The CDR3 DNA sequence: TGTGCCAGCAGCTTAGGGGGGGCGGGTCAGCCCCAGCATTTT. This sequence joins TRBV7-9 and TRBJ1-5; the D gene is possibly TRBD1 (6 bases). Germline loops: CDR1 SEHNR, CDR2 FQNEAQ (reference sequence). The CDR3 has 14 amino acids. Trimming stripped 1 base from V and 6 bases from J, with 10 bases between.

As to this clone: Given a much more abundant clone one base away, this may be a read error. The sample contains more than one DNA sequence encoding this CDR3. The chain has TRBV10-1 and TRBJ2-7; D tentatively fits TRBD1 or TRBD2 (5 bases each). CDR1 and CDR2 from the germline V gene are WNHNN and SYGVQD (reference sequence). The CDR3 loop spans 14 amino acids. V gave up 6 bases and J gave up 0 bases, with 12 bases separating them. The CDR3 coding sequence is TGCGCCAGCAGCAGGGACCAGAGCTCCTACGAGCAGTACTTC. Its protein is CASSRDQSSYEQYF.

There are many counts of this clone. The CDR3 sequence is CASSPRRTGGERNTIYF. CDR3 coding DNA: TGTGCCAGCAGTCCGCGCCGGACAGGGGGCGAGCGAAACACCATATATTTT. The chain recombines TRBV27 with TRBJ1-3; 11 nucleotides align to TRBD1. The CDR3 is 17 residues long. Per the germline V gene, CDR1 is MNHEY and CDR2 is SMNVEV (reference sequence). V shed 5 bases, J shed 5 bases, and the junction held 11 bases outside the gene matches.

The genes are TRBV12-5 and TRBJ2-1; D gene uncertain. The CDR3 length is 12 residues. Germline CDR1 is LGHNT and CDR2 is FRNRAP. V dropped 7 bases and J dropped 5 bases, with 9 bases sitting between them. This CDR3 is CASARWDNEQFF. For the CDR3, the DNA is TGTGCTAGTGCCCGATGGGACAATGAGCAGTTCTTC.

This clone was detected only once. This rearrangement joins TRBV5-1 to TRBJ2-7, with 7 positions matching TRBD2. The CDR3 is 15 residues long. Germline-derived CDR1 and CDR2 are SGHRS and YFSETQ. V trimming: 4 bases; J trimming: 3 bases; junction bases outside the gene matches: 10. CDR3 nucleotides: TGCGCCAGCAGCCCAAACCCTAGCGGCCACTACGAGCAGTACTTC. It is translated as CASSPNPSGHYEQYF.

The rearrangement joins TRBV6-6 to TRBJ1-6; 9 bases match TRBD1. Trimming took 6 bases from V and 9 from J; bases not matched to a gene: 12. Germline V CDR1 and CDR2: MNHNY, SVGAGI (reference sequence). The CDR3 is 16 residues long. DNA for the CDR3: TGTGCCAGCAGGCCCGACCGGACAGGGGATTCTTCACCCCTCCACTTT. It is translated as CASRPDRTGDSSPLHF.